The clone carrying this TCR beta chain came up many times. V gave up 5 bases and J gave up 3 bases; unmatched junction bases: 7. Germline V gene data show CDR1 as MDHEN and CDR2 as SYDVKM. The CDR3 consists of 16 residues. The sample originates from a study of T cells in Graves' hyperthyroidism and ophthalmopathy. Amplified TCR beta CDR3 regions derived from RNA transcripts. During a first-round RT-PCR of the TCR CDR3, the HTBI primer set was used. TCRdb analysed the multiplex PCR reads with MiXCR anew, one entry per CDR3 protein. In the table there are approximately 350,000 distinct CDR3 sequences, approximately 14% of which are singletons.

The specimen was blood. The chain combines TRBV28 with TRBJ2-7; 13 bases fit TRBD2. This TCR came from a woman aged 55 to 70 with Graves' ophthalmopathy. The CDR3 region has the DNA TGTGCCAGCAGTGTGGGACTAGCGGGATCCCGCTACGAGCAGTACTTC. It codes for CASSVGLAGSRYEQYF.